The TCR beta chain under discussion was sequenced for a study of blood T cell repertoires in COVID-19. Study overall: Nucleic acid was either cDNA or gDNA, and it came from T cells, B-cell-depleted T cells, or PBMCs.

As handled by the study authors: The assay estimated nucleated cells by amplifying reference gene primers. Data came from immunoSEQ multiplex PCR; TCRdb stores just in-frame clones and leaves some out. V and J calls and clone size are copied from that table; D and trimming were computed from the DNA. This table has 40,000 or so clones, 89% appearing once. Sequenced sample: peripheral blood. This receptor was obtained from a man between 50 and 59 years old with active COVID-19.

The CDR3 nucleotides are TGTGCCAGCAGTGGGGGACAGGGTCTAAGCGAGCAGTACTTC. Translated, it gives CASSGGQGLSEQYF. The chain carries TRBV28 and TRBJ2-7, with 9 bases lining up with TRBD1. Germline loops: CDR1 MDHEN, CDR2 SYDVKM. The CDR3 has 14 amino acids. The J segment lost 6 bases and the V segment lost 5 bases, leaving 8 bases of the junction unmatched. Complete variable domain (other parts from reference TRBV28 and TRBJ2-7): DVKVTQSSRYLVKRTGEKVFLECVQDMDHENMFWYRQDPGLGLRLIYFSYDVKMKEKGDIPEGYSVSREKKERFSLILESASTNQTSMYLCASSGGQGLSEQYFGPGTRLTVT.